These 30 T cell receptor beta chains were sequenced from one sample in a study of radiation and T cells in renal cell carcinoma. Time point denoted: blood 4 weeks post-SBRT, at nephrectomy. As to treatment: 15 Gy SBRT to primary tumor, nephrectomy 4 weeks later. Produced via immunoSEQ multiplex PCR; TCRdb's table is partial and in-frame only. This sample yields 150,000 to 200,000 clones, of which 88% are seen a single time; 10% to 12% belongs to the top ten. The source material was blood, sampled from a patient whose treatment included radiotherapy and nephrectomy. These receptors all stem from a woman aged 50 to 60 with renal cell carcinoma.

This clone came up a few times. CDR3 protein: CSVGQPRNTEAFF. The CDR3 region has the DNA TGCAGCGTCGGACAGCCCAGGAACACTGAAGCTTTCTTT. The chain couples TRBV29-1 to TRBJ1-1; TRBD1 is a possible D gene (6 bases). Trimming stripped 6 bases from V and 1 base from J, with 12 bases between. Germline CDR1 and CDR2: SQVTM and ANQGSEA. The CDR3 has 13 residues. The variable domain in full, completed from reference TRBV29-1 and TRBJ1-1, reads SAVISQKPSRDICQRGTSLTIQCQVDSQVTMMFWYRQQPGQSLTLIATANQGSEATYESGFVIDKFPISRPNLTFSTLTVSNMSPEDSSIYLCSVGQPRNTEAFFGQGTRLTVV.

The V gene is TRBV7-2, the J gene TRBJ2-1, with TRBD2 matching over 10 bases. Trimming cost V 5 bases and J 10 bases; bases outside gene matches: 2. CDR3 length equals 12 residues. Germline V gene data show CDR1 as SGHTA and CDR2 as FQGNSA. The CDR3 region has the DNA TGTGCCAGCAGCCTGACTAGCGGGGAGCAGTTCTTC. Translating it yields CASSLTSGEQFF. Combining the CDR3 with reference TRBV7-2 and TRBJ2-1 gives the whole variable domain GAGVSQSPSNKVTEKGKDVELRCDPISGHTALYWYRQSLGQGLEFLIYFQGNSAPDKSGLPSDRFSAERTGGSVSTLTIQRTQQEDSAVYLCASSLTSGEQFFGPGTRLTVL.

CDR3 sequence: CASSPTTNGDYGYTF. DNA of the CDR3: TGTGCCAGCTCACCAACGACCAACGGGGACTATGGCTACACCTTC. The V and J genes are TRBV18 and TRBJ1-2; D remains unclear. CDR1 and CDR2 (germline): KGHSH, LQKENI. V was clipped by 2 bases and J by 3 bases, with 13 bases between them. The CDR3 length is 15 residues.

The chain is built from TRBV6-1 and TRBJ2-7; possible D gene TRBD2, 6 bases. This CDR3 has 14 residues. Trimming took off 7 bases at V and 3 bases at J, with 16 bases between the two ends. Germline V CDR1 and CDR2: MNHNS, SASEGT. The CDR3 is CASTLERGGYEQYF. CDR3 nucleotide sequence: TGTGCCAGCACCCTCGAGAGGGGAGGCTACGAGCAGTACTTC.

This chain links TRBV19 with TRBJ1-1; D unclear. Trimming left V 2 bases short and J 3 bases short, with 16 bases between. The CDR3 runs to 16 residues. Germline V gives CDR1 LNHDA, CDR2 SQIVND (reference sequence). The CDR3 nucleotides read TGTGCCAGTAGTATACAAGGGAGCATAACGGACACTGAAGCTTTCTTT. Its protein product is CASSIQGSITDTEAFF.

This chain joins TRBV15 and TRBJ1-2; no definite D call. This CDR3 contains 14 residues. The germline CDR1 and CDR2 sequences are LNHNV and YYDKDF (reference sequence). V was shortened by 0 bases and J by 4 bases, with 9 bases between the two germline ends. The CDR3 bases are TGTGCCACCAGCAGAGAGGGAGAAGGCTATGGCTACACCTTC. It is translated as CATSREGEGYGYTF.

The sample holds one count of this clone. The chain uses TRBV29-1 and TRBJ2-5; the D gene is possibly TRBD1 (8 bases). Trimming removed 3 bases from V and 5 bases from J, with 19 bases in between. The CDR3 runs to 15 residues. Germline values: CDR1 SQVTM, CDR2 ANQGSEA. The CDR3: CSVELQGGGLETQYF. The CDR3 DNA sequence: TGCAGCGTTGAGCTACAGGGGGGGGGCTTGGAGACCCAGTACTTC.

The chain combines TRBV5-1 with TRBJ2-7; D not certain. The CDR3 is 16 amino acids. V was cut by 0 bases and J by 1 base, with 14 bases left in between. Germline V gene data show CDR1 as SGHRS and CDR2 as YFSETQ. CDR3 nucleotide sequence: TGCGCCAGCAGCTTGGGGGGTACTGGGGTTTCCTACGAGCAGTACTTC. Its translation is CASSLGGTGVSYEQYF. Complete variable domain (other parts from reference TRBV5-1 and TRBJ2-7): KAGVTQTPRYLIKTRGQQVTLSCSPISGHRSVSWYQQTPGQGLQFLFEYFSETQRNKGNFPGRFSGRQFSNSRSEMNVSTLELGDSALYLCASSLGGTGVSYEQYFGPGTRLTVT.

The chain joins TRBV6-5 to TRBJ1-2, with a weak D call TRBD1 (6 bases). The CDR3 is 11 residues long. CDR1 is MNHEY and CDR2 is SVGAGI in the germline V gene. V dropped 5 bases and J dropped 12 bases, with 13 bases sitting between them. The CDR3 region has the DNA TGTGCCAGCAGTACTGGGGGCGTTCACACCTTC. It specifies CASSTGGVHTF.

The CDR3 sequence: CASSFGENQPQHF. The CDR3 DNA follows: TGTGCCAGCAGCTTTGGAGAGAATCAGCCCCAGCATTTT. This sequence joins TRBV7-2 and TRBJ1-5; no definite D call. The germline V and J ends were trimmed by 3 bases and 4 bases, with 7 bases remaining between them. Germline values: CDR1 SGHTA, CDR2 FQGNSA. CDR3 length equals 13 residues.

This clone was counted a single time. The chain carries TRBV4-3 and TRBJ2-7; perhaps TRBD1 as D (6 bases). The V end was cut by 6 bases, the J end by 3 bases, with 12 bases between. The germline gives CDR1 LGHNA, CDR2 YSLEER. The CDR3 is 13 residues long. The CDR3 reads CASSLKQGYEQYF. CDR3 sequence (DNA): TGCGCCAGCAGTCTCAAACAGGGCTACGAGCAGTACTTC.

This clone was counted once. This chain links TRBV5-4 with TRBJ2-7; possible D gene TRBD1, 5 bases. CDR1 is SGHNT and CDR2 is YYREEE in the germline V gene (reference sequence). Trimming cost V 0 bases and J 0 bases, with 7 bases left between them. This CDR3 has 14 residues. The CDR3 here is CASSLDRNSYEQYF. CDR3 coding DNA: TGTGCCAGCAGCTTGGACAGGAACTCCTACGAGCAGTACTTC.

V gene TRBV5-4 combines with J gene TRBJ2-5; D is uncertain. Per the germline V gene, CDR1 is SGHNT and CDR2 is YYREEE (reference sequence). This CDR3 region has 14 residues. The V end lost 0 bases, the J end lost 1 base, and 7 bases lay between the germline ends. The DNA for the CDR3 is TGTGCCAGCAGCTTGGTAGCAAGCCAAGAGACCCAGTACTTC. Its translation: CASSLVASQETQYF.

The V and J genes are TRBV18 and TRBJ1-4; perhaps TRBD1 as D (5 bases). This CDR3 is built from 17 residues. The germline gives CDR1 KGHSH, CDR2 LQKENI. The ends were cut back, 6 bases at V and 0 bases at J, with 17 bases in the middle. DNA for the CDR3: TGTGCCAGCTCCACCAGTGGGGACCCAACAACTAATGAAAAACTGTTTTTT. This encodes CASSTSGDPTTNEKLFF.

The gene calls are TRBV7-9 and TRBJ1-3; no reliable D call. CDR1 is SEHNR, CDR2 FQNEAQ, per germline (reference sequence). The CDR3 is 14 residues long. Trimming shortened V by 4 bases and J by 7 bases, and 14 bases separated the two germline ends. The CDR3 reads CASSSLLSPNTIYF. CDR3 nucleotide sequence: TGTGCCAGCAGCTCCTTGCTAAGCCCGAACACCATATATTTT.

This chain connects TRBV5-1 to TRBJ1-1; perhaps TRBD1 as D (5 bases). The CDR3 loop spans 14 amino acids. The V end lost 6 bases, the J end lost 1 base, and 13 bases lay between the germline ends. The germline gives CDR1 SGHRS, CDR2 YFSETQ. The CDR3 region has the DNA TGCGCCAGCACCCGGGACTTTCCGAACACTGAAGCTTTCTTT. It translates to CASTRDFPNTEAFF.

DNA for the CDR3: TGTGCCAGCAGTGCCGAGGTTAGCAATCAGCCCCAGCATTTT. Its translation: CASSAEVSNQPQHF. This chain links TRBV6-1 with TRBJ1-5, with D uncertain. CDR1 and CDR2 from the germline V gene are MNHNS and SASEGT. This CDR3 spans 14 amino acids. Trimming left V 4 bases short and J 0 bases short, with 7 bases between.

The V and J genes are TRBV29-1 and TRBJ2-3; no reliable D call. From germline, CDR1 is SQVTM and CDR2 ANQGSEA. This CDR3 region has 12 residues. V gave up 0 bases and J gave up 2 bases, with 3 bases separating them. CDR3 DNA: TGCAGCGTTGAAGAGGTCACAGATACGCAGTATTTT. This encodes CSVEEVTDTQYF.

The J gene is TRBJ1-2, the V gene TRBV2; 9 bases line up with TRBD1. J gave up 1 base and V 6 bases, and 6 bases lay outside the gene matches. From germline, CDR1 is SNHLY and CDR2 FYNNEI. This CDR3 contains 15 residues. CDR3 DNA sequence: TGTGCCAGCAGGGACAGGGGCCCATATAACTATGGCTACACCTTC. As protein: CASRDRGPYNYGYTF. Full variable domain (missing parts from reference TRBV2 and TRBJ1-2): EPEVTQTPSHQVTQMGQEVILRCVPISNHLYFYWYRQILGQKVEFLVSFYNNEISEKSEIFDDQFSVERPDGSNFTLKIRSTKLEDSAMYFCASRDRGPYNYGYTFGSGTRLTVV.

This chain connects TRBV4-3 to TRBJ2-3, with no clear D. This CDR3 spans 15 amino acids. The V and J ends lost 0 bases and 6 bases respectively, with 13 bases between them. Germline CDR1 is LGHNA and CDR2 is YSLEER. The CDR3 region is CASSQDITRPDTQYF. DNA of the CDR3: TGCGCCAGCAGCCAAGATATAACTCGCCCTGATACGCAGTATTTT.

The chain joins TRBV11-3 to TRBJ1-1, with a weak D call TRBD1 (5 bases). Germline assignment: CDR1 SGHNT and CDR2 YENEEA. The CDR3 loop spans 13 amino acids. Trimming stripped 1 base from V and 8 bases from J, with 11 bases between. DNA for the CDR3: TGTGCCAGCAGCTTAGGCCCAGACAGAGAAGCTTTCTTT. Translating it yields CASSLGPDREAFF.

This rearrangement joins TRBV4-3 to TRBJ2-5; tentatively, D is TRBD2 (6 bases). Trimming cost V 0 bases and J 6 bases, with 14 bases left between them. The CDR3 runs to 15 residues. Germline CDR1 reads LGHNA; CDR2 reads YSLEER. The DNA of the CDR3 is TGCGCCAGCAGCCAAGAAACGGGGGAGGAACAGACCCAGTACTTC. This encodes CASSQETGEEQTQYF.

The chain joins TRBV7-3 to TRBJ2-1; TRBD1 matches at 7 bases. CDR1 and CDR2 (germline): SGHTA, FQGTGA. The junction had 11 bases not matched to a gene; V was cut back by 5 bases and J by 7 bases. The CDR3 contains 15 residues. Written as DNA, the CDR3 is TGTGCCAGCAGCGCCGACAGGGCGCTAAAGAATGAGCAGTTCTTC. This encodes CASSADRALKNEQFF.

The chain carries TRBV6-1 and TRBJ2-7; tentatively, D is TRBD1 or TRBD2 (6 bases each). This CDR3 has 15 amino acids. V lost 8 bases and J 0 bases, leaving 17 bases between the germline ends. Germline V gives CDR1 MNHNS, CDR2 SASEGT. CDR3 region: CASYNRGAHSYEQYF. In DNA, the CDR3 is TGTGCCAGCTATAATAGGGGGGCCCACTCCTACGAGCAGTACTTC.

The chain couples TRBV30 to TRBJ1-1, with 7 nucleotides matching TRBD1. Germline CDR1 reads GTSNPN; CDR2 reads SVGIG (reference sequence). The CDR3 length is 15 residues. The V gene end was trimmed by 3 bases and the J gene end by 0 bases; junction bases not matched to a gene: 7. The CDR3 nucleotides are TGTGCCTGGAGAGGGCAGGGGGATATGAACACTGAAGCTTTCTTT. This codes for CAWRGQGDMNTEAFF.

The chain recombines TRBV19 with TRBJ1-2; the D gene is possibly TRBD1 (5 bases). Germline CDR1 LNHDA, CDR2 SQIVND (reference sequence). The CDR3 runs 15 residues. The V gene lost 6 bases and the J gene lost 5 bases, with 19 bases spanning the gap. The CDR3 region has the DNA TGTGCCAGTAGCTTAACCGGGACGGAATCTTATGGCTACACCTTC. Amino acid sequence: CASSLTGTESYGYTF. The whole variable domain, remainder taken from reference TRBV19 and TRBJ1-2, is DGGITQSPKYLFRKEGQNVTLSCEQNLNHDAMYWYRQDPGQGLRLIYYSQIVNDFQKGDIAEGYSVSREKKESFPLTVTSAQKNPTAFYLCASSLTGTESYGYTFGSGTRLTVV.

The rearrangement links TRBV6-1 to TRBJ2-7; a weak D match, TRBD1 (6 bases). The CDR3 is made up of 14 amino acids. V dropped 2 bases and J dropped 3 bases, with 11 bases sitting between them. Germline V gene lookup returns CDR1 MNHNS and CDR2 SASEGT. The chain's CDR3 is CASSENRVLYEQYF. CDR3 in DNA: TGTGCCAGCAGTGAAAACAGGGTCCTCTACGAGCAGTACTTC.

This chain joins TRBV14 and TRBJ2-1, with 15 bases identical to TRBD2. This CDR3 is 18 amino acids long. Germline assignment: CDR1 SGHDN and CDR2 FVKESK. The junction had 9 bases not matched to a gene; V was cut back by 0 bases and J by 9 bases. The chain's CDR3 is CASSQDLPGLAGGGEQFF. The CDR3 bases are TGTGCCAGCAGCCAAGATCTGCCGGGACTAGCGGGGGGTGGTGAGCAGTTCTTC.

This chain links TRBV1 with TRBJ2-3; the table calls TRBD2, which could not be checked here. TRBV1 is flagged as a pseudogene. The CDR3 extends over 18 amino acids. The CDR3 spells CTSSQASLRGAFTDTQYF. The CDR3 DNA sequence: TGCACCAGCAGCCAAGCCTCTCTACGGGGGGCCTTCACAGATACGCAGTATTTT.

The chain has TRBV2 and TRBJ1-1, with D perhaps matching TRBD1 (6 bases). The V end lost 0 bases, the J end lost 7 bases, and 15 bases lay between the germline ends. The germline gives CDR1 SNHLY, CDR2 FYNNEI. There are 15 residues in the CDR3. Here the CDR3 reads CASSEAAGEDYEAFF. CDR3 nucleotide sequence: TGTGCCAGCAGTGAAGCAGCAGGGGAGGATTATGAAGCTTTCTTT.